A selection of T cell receptor beta chains follows, all from one sample in a study of shared clonotypes between healthy human individuals. Libraries were prepared by immunoSEQ multiplex PCR; TCRdb keeps only in-frame clonotypes and omits some of them. The profile covers roughly 300,000 clones, with around 87% appearing a single time and roughly 16% taken by the ten largest. Specimen: memory CD8+ T cells sorted from blood. Source of these receptors: a man between 18 and 29 years old in good health. Each CDR3 is given with its conserved first and last residue. D genes are given only for firm matches. The size entry is marked missing in some rows and otherwise reads once, few, many or a size class.

D,size,J,V,DNA,CDR3
TRBD1,NA,TRBJ2-7,TRBV27,TGTGCCAGCAGTATTACAGGGGAAGCCTACGAGCAGTACTTC,CASSITGEAYEQYF
TRBD1,NA,TRBJ2-7,TRBV9,TGTGCCAGCAGCCCCCGGGTGGGACAGGGATCCTACGAGCAGTACTTC,CASSPRVGQGSYEQYF
NA,once,TRBJ1-5,TRBV27,TGTGCCAGCAGTTTCTTAGGGGTCGGGCAGCCCCAGCATTTT,CASSFLGVGQPQHF
NA,NA,TRBJ2-3,TRBV29-1,TGCAGCGGGACCGCCACATCAGGGGTGGGCACAGATACGCAGTATTTT,CSGTATSGVGTDTQYF
TRBD2,NA,TRBJ2-7,TRBV6-6,TGTGCCAGCACGGAGACTAGCGGGGGCTACGAGCAGTACTTC,CASTETSGGYEQYF
NA,NA,TRBJ1-6,TRBV27,TGTGCCAGCAGTCCATGGGCGGGGGGCTATAATTCACCCCTCCACTTT,CASSPWAGGYNSPLHF
TRBD2,NA,TRBJ2-7,TRBV27,TGTGCCAGCAGTTTGACTAGCGGCGATAAAACCTACGAGCAGTACTTC,CASSLTSGDKTYEQYF
NA,NA,TRBJ2-1,TRBV10-2,TGCGCCAGCAGTGATAGGAGGGGGGGCAGGAACAATGAGCAGTTCTTC,CASSDRRGGRNNEQFF
NA,NA,TRBJ1-2,TRBV11-2,TGTGCCAGCAGCTTAGTACCAGGGCGGTACTATGGCTACACCTTC,CASSLVPGRYYGYTF
NA,NA,TRBJ2-1,TRBV5-1,TGCGCCAGCAGCTTGGTGTCGGGGCTAGGGCGAAATGAGCAGTTCTTC,CASSLVSGLGRNEQFF
NA,NA,TRBJ2-7,TRBV7-2,TGTGCCAGCAGCTTAGAAGAAATCAGGCAGGGATACGAGCAGTACTTC,CASSLEEIRQGYEQYF
TRBD1,NA,TRBJ1-1,TRBV9,TGTGCCAGCAGCGCCGGGACAGGGGACACTGAAGCTTTCTTT,CASSAGTGDTEAFF
TRBD2,NA,TRBJ2-1,TRBV2,TGTGCCAGCAGTGAAAGCGGACTAGCGGGGACTGTAAATGAGCAGTTCTTC,CASSESGLAGTVNEQFF
TRBD1,NA,TRBJ2-7,TRBV29-1,TGCAGCCCCTACCCCGGACAGGAATCCTACGAGCAGTACTTC,CSPYPGQESYEQYF
NA,once,TRBJ2-7,TRBV13,TGTGCCAGCAGCCCGGACAGCACCTACGAGCAGTACTTC,CASSPDSTYEQYF
NA,NA,TRBJ2-7,TRBV19,TGTGCCAGTAGTATTGGCAGTTCCTACGAGCAGTACTTC,CASSIGSSYEQYF
NA,NA,TRBJ2-3,TRBV30,TGTGCCTGGAGTGTACACCTCGGCGATACGCAGTATTTT,CAWSVHLGDTQYF
NA,once,TRBJ1-4,TRBV30,TGTGCCTGGGGACTCGGAGGTGACACTAATGAAAAACTGTTTTTT,CAWGLGGDTNEKLFF